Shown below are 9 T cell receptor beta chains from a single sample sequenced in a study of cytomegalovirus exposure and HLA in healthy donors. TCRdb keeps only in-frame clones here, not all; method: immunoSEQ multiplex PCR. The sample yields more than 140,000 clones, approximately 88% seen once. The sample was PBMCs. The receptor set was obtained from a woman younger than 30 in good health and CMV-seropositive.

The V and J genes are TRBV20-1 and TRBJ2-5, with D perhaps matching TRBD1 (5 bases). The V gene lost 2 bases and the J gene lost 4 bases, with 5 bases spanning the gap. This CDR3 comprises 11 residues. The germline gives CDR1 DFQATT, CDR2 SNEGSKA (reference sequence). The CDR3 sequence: CSARRGETQYF. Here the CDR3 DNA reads TGCAGTGCTAGAAGGGGAGAGACCCAGTACTTC.

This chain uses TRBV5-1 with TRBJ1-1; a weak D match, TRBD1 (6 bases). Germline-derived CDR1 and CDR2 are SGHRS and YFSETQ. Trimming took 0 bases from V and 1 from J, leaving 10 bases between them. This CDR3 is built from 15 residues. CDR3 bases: TGCGCCAGCAGCTTGGTAGTGGGGGCGAACACTGAAGCTTTCTTT. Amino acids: CASSLVVGANTEAFF.

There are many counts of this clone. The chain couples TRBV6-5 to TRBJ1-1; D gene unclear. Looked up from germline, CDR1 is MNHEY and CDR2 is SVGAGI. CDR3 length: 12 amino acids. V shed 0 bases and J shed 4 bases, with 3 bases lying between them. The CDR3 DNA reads TGTGCCAGCAGTTACTCGAGCACTGAAGCTTTCTTT. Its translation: CASSYSSTEAFF.

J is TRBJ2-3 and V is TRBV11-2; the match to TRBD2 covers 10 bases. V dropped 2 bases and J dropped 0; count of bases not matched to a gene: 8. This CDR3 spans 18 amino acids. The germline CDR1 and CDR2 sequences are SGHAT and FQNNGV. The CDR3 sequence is CASSLRTSGIFSTDTQYF. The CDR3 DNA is TGTGCCAGCAGCTTAAGGACTAGCGGTATCTTTAGCACAGATACGCAGTATTTT. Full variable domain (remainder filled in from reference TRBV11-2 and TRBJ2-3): EAGVAQSPRYKIIEKRQSVAFWCNPISGHATLYWYQQILGQGPKLLIQFQNNGVVDDSQLPKDRFSAERLKGVDSTLKIQPAKLEDSAVYLCASSLRTSGIFSTDTQYFGPGTRLTVL.

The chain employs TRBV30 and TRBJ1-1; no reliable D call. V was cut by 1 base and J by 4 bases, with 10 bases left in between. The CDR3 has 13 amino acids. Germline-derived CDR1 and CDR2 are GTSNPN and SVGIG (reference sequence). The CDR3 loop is CAWSGRAGTEAFF. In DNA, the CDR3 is TGTGCCTGGAGTGGCCGGGCGGGCACTGAAGCTTTCTTT.

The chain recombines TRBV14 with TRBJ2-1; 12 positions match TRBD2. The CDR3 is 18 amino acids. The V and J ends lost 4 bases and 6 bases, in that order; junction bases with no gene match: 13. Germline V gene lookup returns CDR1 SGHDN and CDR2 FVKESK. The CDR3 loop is CASSPYSRSSGRANEQFF. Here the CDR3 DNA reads TGTGCCAGCAGCCCGTATTCGAGGTCTAGCGGGAGGGCCAATGAGCAGTTCTTC.

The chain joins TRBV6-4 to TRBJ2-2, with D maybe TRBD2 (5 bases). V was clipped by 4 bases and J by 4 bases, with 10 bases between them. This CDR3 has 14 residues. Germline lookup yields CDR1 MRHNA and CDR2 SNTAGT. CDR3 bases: TGTGCCAGCAGTGCCGGAGGACCCACCGGGGAGCTGTTTTTT. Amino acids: CASSAGGPTGELFF.

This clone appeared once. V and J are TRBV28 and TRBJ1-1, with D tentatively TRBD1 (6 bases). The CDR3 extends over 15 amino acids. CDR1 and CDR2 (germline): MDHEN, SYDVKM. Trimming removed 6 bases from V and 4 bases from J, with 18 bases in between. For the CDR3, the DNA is TGTGCCAGCAGCCCTCGGGATTCAGGGGCCACTGAAGCTTTCTTT. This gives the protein CASSPRDSGATEAFF.

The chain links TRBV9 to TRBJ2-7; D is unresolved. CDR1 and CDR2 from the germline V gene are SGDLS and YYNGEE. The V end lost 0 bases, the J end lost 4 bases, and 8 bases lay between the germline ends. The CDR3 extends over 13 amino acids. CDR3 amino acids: CASSVGSTYEQYF. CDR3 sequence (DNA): TGTGCCAGCAGCGTAGGTAGCACTTACGAGCAGTACTTC.